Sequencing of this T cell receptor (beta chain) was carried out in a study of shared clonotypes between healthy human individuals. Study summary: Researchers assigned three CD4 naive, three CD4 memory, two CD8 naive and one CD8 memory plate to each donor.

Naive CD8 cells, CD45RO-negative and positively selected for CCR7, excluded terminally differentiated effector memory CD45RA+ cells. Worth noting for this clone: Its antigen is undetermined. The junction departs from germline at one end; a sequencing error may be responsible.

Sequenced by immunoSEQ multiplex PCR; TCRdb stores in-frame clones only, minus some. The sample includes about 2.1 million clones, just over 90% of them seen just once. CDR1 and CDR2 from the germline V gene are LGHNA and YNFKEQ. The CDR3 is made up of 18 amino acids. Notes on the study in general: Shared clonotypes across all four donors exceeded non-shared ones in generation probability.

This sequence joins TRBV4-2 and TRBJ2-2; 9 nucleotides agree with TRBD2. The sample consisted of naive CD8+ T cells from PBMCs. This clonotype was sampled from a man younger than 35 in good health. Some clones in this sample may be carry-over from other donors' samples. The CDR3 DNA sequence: TGTGCCAGCAGACAAGATCTGGCGGGAGGGCCGAACACCGGGGAGCTGTTTTTT. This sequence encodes CASRQDLAGGPNTGELFF.